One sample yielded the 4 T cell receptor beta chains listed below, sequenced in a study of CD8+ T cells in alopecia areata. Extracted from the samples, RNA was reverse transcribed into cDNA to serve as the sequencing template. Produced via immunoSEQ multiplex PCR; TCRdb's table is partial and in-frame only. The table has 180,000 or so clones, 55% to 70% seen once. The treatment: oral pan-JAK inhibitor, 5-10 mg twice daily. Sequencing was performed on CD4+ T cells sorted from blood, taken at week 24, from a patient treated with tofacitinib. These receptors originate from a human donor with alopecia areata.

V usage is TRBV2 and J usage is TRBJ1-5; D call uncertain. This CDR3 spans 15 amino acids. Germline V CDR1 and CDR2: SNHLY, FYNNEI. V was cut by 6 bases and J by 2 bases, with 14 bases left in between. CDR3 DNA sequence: TGTGCCAGCAGCTGGTCGGGAATGGGCAATCAGCCCCAGCATTTT. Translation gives CASSWSGMGNQPQHF.

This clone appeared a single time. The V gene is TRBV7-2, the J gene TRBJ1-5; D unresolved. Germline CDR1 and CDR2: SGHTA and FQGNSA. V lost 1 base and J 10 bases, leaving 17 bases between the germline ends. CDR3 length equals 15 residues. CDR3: CASSLGPEVEIPQHF. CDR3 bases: TGTGCCAGCAGCTTAGGTCCGGAAGTTGAGATTCCCCAGCATTTT.

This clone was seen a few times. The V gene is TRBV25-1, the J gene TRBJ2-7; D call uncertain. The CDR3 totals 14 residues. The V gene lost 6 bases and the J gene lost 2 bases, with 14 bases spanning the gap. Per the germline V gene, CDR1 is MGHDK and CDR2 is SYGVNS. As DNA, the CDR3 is TGTGCCAGCAGGTCCCCGCATCCTCCCTACGAGCAGTACTTC. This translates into CASRSPHPPYEQYF.

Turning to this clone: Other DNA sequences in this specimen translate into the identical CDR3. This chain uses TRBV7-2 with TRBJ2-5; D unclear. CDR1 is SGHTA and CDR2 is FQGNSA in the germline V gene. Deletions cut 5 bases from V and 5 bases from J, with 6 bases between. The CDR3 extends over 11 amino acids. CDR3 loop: CASSLLETQYF. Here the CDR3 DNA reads TGTGCCAGCAGCCTATTGGAGACCCAGTACTTC.